Below, 30 T cell receptor beta chains from the same sample are listed, as sequenced in a study of blood T cell repertoires in COVID-19. Some clones are missing from TCRdb's copy, which holds only in-frame ones; the method was immunoSEQ multiplex PCR. The top ten hold around 2% of the sample, which has around 330,000 clones, about 85% seen once. The sequencing sample was made of PBMCs or T cells enriched from blood (not recorded which). These receptors were obtained from a woman in her thirties who had been exposed to COVID-19.

The chain joins TRBV18 to TRBJ2-7; 10 nucleotides match TRBD2. CDR1 is KGHSH and CDR2 is LQKENI in the germline V gene. The CDR3 is 16 amino acids. The V and J ends lost 2 bases and 0 bases, in that order; junction bases with no gene match: 4. The CDR3 region has the DNA TGTGCCAGCTCACCAGAGGGACTAGCGTCCTCCTACGAGCAGTACTTC. Its translation is CASSPEGLASSYEQYF.

This clone appeared a single time. This chain connects TRBV10-3 to TRBJ2-7, with TRBD2 matching 16 bases. CDR3 length equals 15 residues. V was clipped by 4 bases and J by 7 bases; unmatched bases: 4. Germline V gives CDR1 ENHRY, CDR2 SYGVKD. CDR3 coding DNA: TGTGCCATCAGTGCGCCGGGACTAGCGGGAGGGGAGCAGTACTTC. Amino acid sequence: CAISAPGLAGGEQYF.

This clone occurred once. The chain joins TRBV30 to TRBJ1-6; 12 bases agree with TRBD1. Germline lookup yields CDR1 GTSNPN and CDR2 SVGIG (reference sequence). J was trimmed by 7 bases and V by 4 bases; bases with no gene match: 8. This CDR3 is 16 amino acids long. The CDR3 nucleotides read TGTGCCTGGACAACCGGGACAGGGGGCGAAAATTCACCCCTCCACTTT. Translating gives CAWTTGTGGENSPLHF.

V is TRBV4-1 and J is TRBJ2-6; D not certain. The V gene lost 1 base and the J gene lost 7 bases, with 5 bases spanning the gap. CDR1 and CDR2 (germline): MGHRA, YSYEKL. The CDR3 has 13 residues. The CDR3 coding sequence is TGCGCCAGCAGCCAAGTCTCTGCCAACGTCCTGACTTTC. Encoded protein: CASSQVSANVLTF.

Of note for this clone: A read error may account for a junction end that differs from germline. The chain combines TRBV28 with TRBJ1-2; 8 bases match TRBD1. The germline gives CDR1 MDHEN, CDR2 SYDVKM. CDR3 length: 16 amino acids. In DNA, the CDR3 is TGTGCCAGCAGCTATTACGACAGGGGACATAACTTTGGCTACACCTTC. Translation gives CASSYYDRGHNFGYTF.

This clone was counted once. The V and J genes are TRBV5-1 and TRBJ1-3; no reliable D call. This CDR3 is 16 amino acids long. V lost 0 bases, J lost 4 bases, and 14 bases lay in between. In germline, CDR1 is SGHRS, CDR2 YFSETQ. The CDR3 coding sequence is TGCGCCAGCAGCTTGGACGGGGTAGTAAGGGGAAACACCATATATTTT. This translates into CASSLDGVVRGNTIYF. Together with reference TRBV5-1 and TRBJ1-3, the CDR3 gives the full variable domain: KAGVTQTPRYLIKTRGQQVTLSCSPISGHRSVSWYQQTPGQGLQFLFEYFSETQRNKGNFPGRFSGRQFSNSRSEMNVSTLELGDSALYLCASSLDGVVRGNTIYFGEGSWLTVV.

This clone was found once. V usage is TRBV11-2 and J usage is TRBJ2-2, with TRBD2 identical over 9 bases. Germline CDR1 reads SGHAT; CDR2 reads FQNNGV. Trimming at V came to 6 bases and at J to 6 bases, leaving 11 bases not matched to a gene. The CDR3 is made up of 16 amino acids. CDR3 in amino acids: CASRLSGGPAPGELFF. The CDR3 DNA reads as TGTGCCAGCAGACTTAGCGGGGGTCCCGCCCCCGGGGAGCTGTTTTTT.

The rearrangement uses TRBV5-5 and TRBJ2-1; D unclear. CDR3 length: 14 residues. The germline V gene has CDR1 SGHKS and CDR2 YYEKEE (reference sequence). Deletions cut 0 bases from V and 2 bases from J, with 6 bases between. The CDR3 protein is CASSLDLAYNEQFF. The CDR3 DNA is TGTGCCAGCAGCTTGGATCTAGCCTACAATGAGCAGTTCTTC. The full variable domain, completed using reference TRBV5-5 and TRBJ2-1, is DAGVTQSPTHLIKTRGQQVTLRCSPISGHKSVSWYQQVLGQGPQFIFQYYEKEERGRGNFPDRFSARQFPNYSSELNVNALLLGDSALYLCASSLDLAYNEQFFGPGTRLTVL.

The J gene is TRBJ2-4, the V gene TRBV6-4; D unresolved. This CDR3 has 12 amino acids. V lost 8 bases and J lost 0, with 5 bases in between. Germline V gene data show CDR1 as MRHNA and CDR2 as SNTAGT. In DNA form, the CDR3 reads TGTGCCAGCTCCCTAGCCAAAAACATTCAGTACTTC. Translating it yields CASSLAKNIQYF.

This rearrangement joins TRBV19 to TRBJ1-5; 10 bases are a match to TRBD1. Germline trimming cut 10 bases from V and 3 bases from J; bases unmatched to any gene: 9. The length of the CDR3 is 15 residues. Per the germline V gene, CDR1 is LNHDA and CDR2 is SQIVND (reference sequence). CDR3 sequence (DNA): TGTGCCACCCGTGGACAGGGGGGTTACAATCAGCCCCAGCATTTT. Its protein is CATRGQGGYNQPQHF.

The V gene is TRBV11-2, the J gene TRBJ2-1, with TRBD2 identical over 9 bases. The CDR3 length is 16 residues. The trim removed 1 base at V and 4 bases at J, leaving 5 bases unmatched. From germline, CDR1 is SGHAT and CDR2 FQNNGV. CDR3 coding DNA: TGTGCCAGCAGCTTAGGGCGGAGCGGGGGGTACAATGAGCAGTTCTTC. It yields the protein CASSLGRSGGYNEQFF.

V and J are TRBV7-2 and TRBJ1-1; 12 bases are a match to TRBD1. The trim removed 8 bases at V and 2 bases at J, leaving 6 bases unmatched. CDR1 SGHTA and CDR2 FQGNSA come from the germline V gene. The CDR3 length is 15 residues. CDR3 loop: CASGTGGYLNTEAFF. The CDR3 DNA sequence: TGTGCCAGCGGGACAGGGGGCTACCTAAACACTGAAGCTTTCTTT.

The CDR3 DNA reads as TGTGCCAGCAGTTACGACAGGGGTGATGGCTACACCTTC. Its translation is CASSYDRGDGYTF. The chain uses TRBV6-5 and TRBJ1-2; 8 bases map to TRBD1. This CDR3 spans 13 amino acids. J was trimmed by 6 bases and V by 2 bases; bases with no gene match: 2. Germline CDR1 MNHEY, CDR2 SVGAGI.

The chain is built from TRBV28 and TRBJ2-5; TRBD1 matches at 9 bases. Trimming removed 6 bases from V and 3 bases from J; junction bases left unmatched: 14. In germline, CDR1 is MDHEN, CDR2 SYDVKM. CDR3 length equals 17 residues. The CDR3 coding sequence is TGTGCCAGCAGCTCCATGCGGCGAGACAGGGGGGAAGAGACCCAGTACTTC. This gives the protein CASSSMRRDRGEETQYF.

J is TRBJ1-5 and V is TRBV6-2 or TRBV6-3; TRBD1 matches 8 bases. Trimming removed 5 bases from V and 1 base from J; junction bases left unmatched: 4. Germline V CDR1 and CDR2: MNHEY, SVGEGT. CDR3 length equals 15 residues. CDR3 bases: TGTGCCAGCAGTAAAACAGGGGGGAGCAATCAGCCCCAGCATTTT. It is translated as CASSKTGGSNQPQHF.

CDR3 DNA: TGTGCCAGTAGTAGGCGGGACTCCTACGAGCAGTACTTC. It encodes CASSRRDSYEQYF. The V call is TRBV19, the J call TRBJ2-7; D may be TRBD2 (6 bases). Germline-derived CDR1 and CDR2 are LNHDA and SQIVND (reference sequence). V shed 4 bases and J shed 0 bases, with 7 bases lying between them. This CDR3 has 13 amino acids.

The chain links TRBV9 to TRBJ2-7, with D hard to call. The CDR3 sequence is 14 residues long. V was clipped by 0 bases and J by 4 bases, with 11 bases between them. Per germline, CDR1 SGDLS and CDR2 YYNGEE. The DNA for the CDR3 is TGTGCCAGCAGCGTAGAATCCGCCGAGTACGAGCAGTACTTC. It translates to CASSVESAEYEQYF.

The chain is built from TRBV4-2 and TRBJ2-2; 12 positions match TRBD2. This CDR3 is 18 amino acids long. V was pared by 1 base and J by 2 bases, with 5 bases of the junction left unmatched. Germline CDR1 LGHNA, CDR2 YNFKEQ. The CDR3 nucleotides read TGTGCCAGCAGCCAAGCGACTAGCGGGAGTCTCAACACCGGGGAGCTGTTTTTT. Amino acids: CASSQATSGSLNTGELFF.

This clone was seen at least ten times. This chain connects TRBV9 to TRBJ2-5, with 9 nucleotides matching TRBD2. CDR1 SGDLS and CDR2 YYNGEE come from the germline V gene. The V gene end was trimmed by 0 bases and the J gene end by 2 bases; junction bases not matched to a gene: 5. This CDR3 is 16 amino acids long. The CDR3 bases are TGTGCCAGCAGCGTAGCTCCAACTAGCGGGCAAGAGACCCAGTACTTC. Protein sequence: CASSVAPTSGQETQYF.

This chain joins TRBV4-1 and TRBJ1-1; 9 bases align to TRBD1. Looked up from germline, CDR1 is MGHRA and CDR2 is YSYEKL. J gave up 6 bases and V 4 bases, and 9 bases lay outside the gene matches. This CDR3 spans 15 amino acids. In nucleotides, the CDR3 is TGCGCCAGCAGCCCCGGGACAGGGACAACCGCTGAAGCTTTCTTT. Encoded protein: CASSPGTGTTAEAFF.

The chain employs TRBV25-1 and TRBJ2-5, with a possible D match to TRBD2 (6 bases). Deletions cut 0 bases from V and 1 base from J, with 9 bases between. CDR3 length: 15 residues. Germline V CDR1 and CDR2: MGHDK, SYGVNS. The CDR3 DNA follows: TGTGCCAGCAGTGAATATGGGGGAGGCCAAGAGACCCAGTACTTC. Translation: CASSEYGGGQETQYF.

In DNA form, the CDR3 reads TGTGCCAGCAGCATCGTCCCAGCCGGGGAGCTGTTTTTT. As protein: CASSIVPAGELFF. The rearrangement joins TRBV5-5 to TRBJ2-2; D is ambiguous. With 4 bases removed from V and 6 bases from J, the gap between germline ends came to 10 bases. This CDR3 has 13 amino acids. The germline V gene has CDR1 SGHKS and CDR2 YYEKEE (reference sequence).

This clone has just one count. This sequence joins TRBV2 and TRBJ2-7; 9 nucleotides match TRBD1. The length of the CDR3 is 15 residues. V dropped 3 bases and J dropped 5; count of bases not matched to a gene: 8. CDR1 and CDR2 (germline): SNHLY, FYNNEI. This chain's CDR3 is CASSDRRTGANEQYF. DNA of the CDR3: TGTGCCAGCAGTGACAGACGGACAGGGGCGAACGAGCAGTACTTC.

This sequence joins TRBV4-1 and TRBJ1-5; tentatively, D is TRBD1 (6 bases). This CDR3 is 15 amino acids long. Germline loops: CDR1 MGHRA, CDR2 YSYEKL. Trimming removed 1 base at V and 6 bases at J, with 13 bases between. In nucleotides, the CDR3 is TGCGCCAGCAGCCAAGTGGACAGTAGGCTTCAGCCCCAGCATTTT. This gives the protein CASSQVDSRLQPQHF.

The rearrangement links TRBV18 to TRBJ2-2; possible D gene TRBD1, 5 bases. The CDR3 has 20 amino acids. The germline V and J ends were trimmed by 3 bases and 0 bases, with 23 bases remaining between them. CDR1 and CDR2 from the germline V gene are KGHSH and LQKENI. DNA of the CDR3: TGTGCCAGCTCACCCAGGGTCCTCACAGGAAACATAGCGAACACCGGGGAGCTGTTTTTT. It translates to CASSPRVLTGNIANTGELFF.

In this sample, this clone turned up a few times. The chain joins TRBV10-1 to TRBJ1-5; 11 positions agree with TRBD1. V gave up 4 bases and J gave up 6 bases; unmatched junction bases: 2. CDR1 and CDR2 (germline): WNHNN, SYGVQD (reference sequence). This CDR3 has 14 amino acids. The CDR3 DNA sequence: TGCGCCAGCAGTGGCGGGACAGGGGGTCAGCCCCAGCATTTT. This codes for CASSGGTGGQPQHF.

This chain links TRBV18 with TRBJ2-2; D uncertain. The V end lost 5 bases, the J end lost 1 base, and 8 bases lay between the germline ends. CDR3 length: 14 residues. The germline gives CDR1 KGHSH, CDR2 LQKENI. The CDR3 DNA sequence: TGTGCCAGCTCAGAGGTCCAGAACACCGGGGAGCTGTTTTTT. This gives the protein CASSEVQNTGELFF.

This clone has more than one count but fewer than ten. This chain joins TRBV7-9 and TRBJ2-1; 9 bases are a match to TRBD2. CDR1 is SEHNR and CDR2 is FQNEAQ in the germline V gene (reference sequence). J was trimmed by 7 bases and V by 8 bases; bases with no gene match: 9. This CDR3 contains 14 residues. The CDR3 spells CASAVVAGANEQFF. In DNA, the CDR3 is TGTGCCAGCGCGGTGGTAGCGGGGGCAAATGAGCAGTTCTTC.

This rearrangement joins TRBV5-5 to TRBJ2-7, with D possibly matching TRBD1 (6 bases). The CDR3 contains 14 residues. CDR1 and CDR2 (germline): SGHKS, YYEKEE (reference sequence). Trimming took off 5 bases at V and 2 bases at J, with 14 bases between the two ends. The CDR3 bases are TGTGCCAGCAGGAGAGACAGGCCGACCTACGAGCAGTACTTC. This codes for CASRRDRPTYEQYF.

A single count supports this clone. V and J are TRBV28 and TRBJ1-1; tentatively, D is TRBD1 (5 bases). The CDR3 is 15 residues long. V shed 2 bases and J shed 10 bases, with 20 bases lying between them. The germline gives CDR1 MDHEN, CDR2 SYDVKM. CDR3 nucleotide sequence: TGTGCCAGCAGTTTAGGTCGCGCCCCGACAGCTCTAGCTTTCTTT. This sequence encodes CASSLGRAPTALAFF.